These 25 T cell receptor beta chains originate from one sample sequenced in a study of blood T cell repertoires in COVID-19. Clones were sequenced by immunoSEQ multiplex PCR, and TCRdb holds only the in-frame ones, with some missing. The data show around 150,000 clones, with around 87% seen just once and approximately 3% held by the top ten. Sequencing was performed on peripheral blood. The origin of the receptors is an older woman with active COVID-19.

J is TRBJ2-1 and V is TRBV30, with D perhaps TRBD1 (7 bases). V was trimmed by 2 bases and J by 13 bases, leaving 21 bases between them. CDR3 length: 14 residues. Germline values: CDR1 GTSNPN, CDR2 SVGIG (reference sequence). In DNA form, the CDR3 reads TGTGCCTGGAGTCGGCAGGGGGAGGCCTCCCCCCAGTTCTTC. Translating gives CAWSRQGEASPQFF.

The chain uses TRBV10-3 and TRBJ2-1; the match to TRBD2 covers 10 bases. CDR1 ENHRY and CDR2 SYGVKD come from the germline V gene. V was clipped by 6 bases and J by 6 bases; unmatched bases: 8. This CDR3 spans 15 amino acids. This CDR3 reads CAIRDLAGDSNEQFF. CDR3 sequence (DNA): TGTGCCATCAGGGATCTAGCGGGAGATAGCAATGAGCAGTTCTTC.

The V gene is TRBV29-1, the J gene TRBJ2-7, with TRBD1 matching 10 bases. From germline, CDR1 is SQVTM and CDR2 ANQGSEA. J gave up 4 bases and V 7 bases, and 4 bases lay outside the gene matches. The CDR3 length is 12 residues. This chain's CDR3 is CSGGQGGYEQYF. In DNA, the CDR3 is TGCAGCGGCGGACAGGGGGGGTACGAGCAGTACTTC.

This chain uses TRBV4-3 with TRBJ1-3; 8 positions agree with TRBD1. The CDR3 is made up of 17 amino acids. After removal of 0 bases from V and 4 bases from J, the junction contained 8 bases not matched to a gene. CDR1 LGHNA and CDR2 YSLEER come from the germline V gene. The CDR3 DNA reads as TGCGCCAGCAGCCAAGATCTAAGGACAGGGTCCGGAAACACCATATATTTT. This codes for CASSQDLRTGSGNTIYF.

V gene TRBV6-2 or TRBV6-3 combines with J gene TRBJ1-2; TRBD1 might be the D (6 bases). Germline loops: CDR1 MNHEY, CDR2 SVGEGT. V gave up 2 bases and J gave up 4 bases, with 11 bases separating them. There are 14 residues in the CDR3. Here the CDR3 reads CASSYGGGGYGYTF. CDR3 coding DNA: TGTGCCAGCAGTTACGGGGGCGGAGGCTATGGCTACACCTTC.

This clone appeared a single time. V is TRBV7-3 and J is TRBJ2-1; maybe TRBD2 (5 bases). V lost 4 bases and J 1 base, leaving 17 bases between the germline ends. The germline V gene has CDR1 SGHTA and CDR2 FQGTGA. The CDR3 sequence is 17 residues long. This chain's CDR3 is CASSSRGLVGSYNEQFF. CDR3 in DNA: TGTGCCAGCAGCTCTCGGGGTCTAGTTGGGTCCTACAATGAGCAGTTCTTC.

The V call is TRBV10-3, the J call TRBJ1-2; the D gene is possibly TRBD1 (6 bases). This CDR3 comprises 16 residues. V dropped 3 bases and J dropped 2 bases, with 16 bases sitting between them. Germline CDR1 ENHRY, CDR2 SYGVKD. The CDR3, as DNA: TGTGCCATCAGTGATCCGCTGGGGGCTACGAACTATGGCTACACCTTC. Translating gives CAISDPLGATNYGYTF.

The chain is built from TRBV27 and TRBJ2-2; D may be TRBD1 (5 bases). CDR3 length: 14 amino acids. Germline assignment: CDR1 MNHEY and CDR2 SMNVEV (reference sequence). V gave up 3 bases and J gave up 5 bases, with 10 bases separating them. DNA of the CDR3: TGTGCCAGCAGTTTGGGCCCAGGGACCGGGGAGCTGTTTTTT. The encoded protein is CASSLGPGTGELFF.

This chain connects TRBV7-2 to TRBJ1-5; no definite D call. Germline values: CDR1 SGHTA, CDR2 FQGNSA. This CDR3 has 13 residues. V lost 4 bases to trimming and J lost 7 bases, with 11 bases between them. DNA for the CDR3: TGTGCCAGCAGCTCTACCGTCCAACAGCCCCAGCATTTT. Translation gives CASSSTVQQPQHF.

The chain has TRBV12-3 or TRBV12-4 and TRBJ2-1; no firm D call. Deletions cut 1 base from V and 9 bases from J, with 7 bases between. The CDR3 covers 12 residues. CDR3 residues: CASSLDPGEQFF. CDR3 sequence (DNA): TGTGCCAGCAGTTTAGATCCCGGTGAGCAGTTCTTC.

The genes are TRBV7-2 and TRBJ2-3; possibly TRBD2 for D (5 bases). In germline, CDR1 is SGHTA, CDR2 FQGNSA. CDR3 length: 14 residues. Trimming stripped 2 bases from V and 6 bases from J, with 12 bases between. For the CDR3, the DNA is TGTGCCAGCAGCTTAAATGGAGGTCCGGATACGCAGTATTTT. The encoded protein is CASSLNGGPDTQYF.

The rearrangement links TRBV29-1 to TRBJ2-5, with 9 bases fitting TRBD1. CDR3 length: 15 residues. CDR1 is SQVTM, CDR2 ANQGSEA, per germline. V gave up 1 base and J gave up 4 bases; unmatched junction bases: 7. This CDR3 reads CSVEASGTGIETQYF. The CDR3 DNA reads TGCAGCGTTGAAGCGAGCGGGACAGGGATAGAGACCCAGTACTTC. Full variable domain (missing parts from reference TRBV29-1 and TRBJ2-5): SAVISQKPSRDICQRGTSLTIQCQVDSQVTMMFWYRQQPGQSLTLIATANQGSEATYESGFVIDKFPISRPNLTFSTLTVSNMSPEDSSIYLCSVEASGTGIETQYFGPGTRLLVL.

In its sample, this clone was seen once. The rearrangement joins TRBV7-2 to TRBJ1-4; no clear D gene. The CDR3 totals 13 residues. CDR1 and CDR2 (germline): SGHTA, FQGNSA. V shed 4 bases and J shed 12 bases, with 15 bases lying between them. The CDR3 nucleotides are TGTGCCAGCAGCTCGGAGATCCGGTCGGAACTGTTTTTT. Encoded protein: CASSSEIRSELFF.

The gene calls are TRBV27 and TRBJ1-1; 11 nucleotides match TRBD1. CDR1 is MNHEY, CDR2 SMNVEV, per germline (reference sequence). The CDR3 runs 14 residues. The ends lost 3 bases at V and 7 bases at J; junction bases unmatched: 4. CDR3 sequence: CASSFRGTGGEAFF. CDR3 nucleotide sequence: TGTGCCAGCAGTTTTCGCGGGACAGGGGGTGAAGCTTTCTTT.

The CDR3 sequence is CASRTDSNQPQHF. The DNA of the CDR3 is TGTGCCAGCAGGACAGATAGCAATCAGCCCCAGCATTTT. The chain couples TRBV2 to TRBJ1-5; tentative D call: TRBD1 (5 bases). Trimming removed 6 bases at V and 0 bases at J, with 6 bases between. The CDR3 is 13 residues long. The germline V gene encodes CDR1 SNHLY and CDR2 FYNNEI.

This chain uses TRBV2 with TRBJ1-2, with D tentatively TRBD1 (5 bases). The CDR3 runs to 17 residues. CDR1 and CDR2 from the germline V gene are SNHLY and FYNNEI. With 3 bases removed from V and 4 bases from J, the gap between germline ends came to 21 bases. The chain's CDR3 is CASSDRGRTVIFYGYTF. The CDR3 DNA reads as TGTGCCAGCAGTGATAGGGGCAGGACCGTTATCTTCTATGGCTACACCTTC.

The chain uses TRBV5-6 and TRBJ2-7, with a tentative D call TRBD1 (6 bases). The germline V gene has CDR1 SGHDT and CDR2 YYEEEE. V dropped 6 bases and J dropped 3 bases, with 13 bases sitting between them. This CDR3 has 13 amino acids. Here the CDR3 reads CASNRAAGYEQYF. CDR3 sequence (DNA): TGTGCCAGCAACAGGGCGGCGGGCTACGAGCAGTACTTC.

This chain joins TRBV5-1 and TRBJ2-5, with 7 bases aligning to TRBD2. The CDR3 length is 15 residues. Germline values: CDR1 SGHRS, CDR2 YFSETQ. The V segment lost 4 bases and the J segment 1 base; nucleotides outside the gene matches: 7. As DNA, the CDR3 is TGCGCCAGCAGCGCGGCGGCGGGAGTCCAAGAGACCCAGTACTTC. Translation: CASSAAAGVQETQYF.

The rearrangement joins TRBV19 to TRBJ1-1; D ambiguous. Trimming took off 1 base at V and 1 base at J, with 4 bases between the two ends. Germline CDR1 reads LNHDA; CDR2 reads SQIVND (reference sequence). The CDR3 sequence is 13 residues long. DNA of the CDR3: TGTGCCAGTAGTATAGTACAGAACACTGAAGCTTTCTTT. Its protein is CASSIVQNTEAFF.

The chain employs TRBV7-6 and TRBJ2-2; D possibly corresponds to TRBD2 (7 bases). The CDR3 has 19 residues. The germline CDR1 and CDR2 sequences are SGHVS and FNYEAQ. The ends were cut back, 6 bases at V and 4 bases at J, with 27 bases in the middle. The CDR3 coding sequence is TGTGCCAGCAGTAAGTGGGGGGCCGGCGGGGGCTCTTCCACCGGGGAGCTGTTTTTT. Residues: CASSKWGAGGGSSTGELFF.

The chain employs TRBV4-2 and TRBJ2-7; perhaps TRBD2 as D (6 bases). The CDR3 contains 14 residues. V was cut by 4 bases and J by 2 bases, with 12 bases left in between. Germline V gives CDR1 LGHNA, CDR2 YNFKEQ. The CDR3 is CASSPRTTAYEQYF. The DNA of the CDR3 is TGTGCCAGCAGCCCTCGGACTACCGCCTACGAGCAGTACTTC.

The rearrangement links TRBV9 to TRBJ2-3; D is perhaps TRBD2 (6 bases). The V end was cut by 0 bases, the J end by 2 bases, with 16 bases between. The V gene's germline CDR1 is SGDLS and CDR2 YYNGEE. The CDR3 is made up of 17 amino acids. CDR3 sequence (DNA): TGTGCCAGCAGCGTAGGGCCTCGACTAGTCTACACAGATACGCAGTATTTT. Protein sequence: CASSVGPRLVYTDTQYF.

The chain couples TRBV12-3 or TRBV12-4 to TRBJ1-2, with D perhaps TRBD1 (6 bases). The CDR3 sequence is 13 residues long. The V end lost 5 bases, the J end lost 10 bases, and 17 bases lay between the germline ends. In DNA, the CDR3 is TGTGCCAGCAGTAGAGGGGGTGGGTCTGTCTACACCTTC. It encodes CASSRGGGSVYTF.

This rearrangement joins TRBV7-2 to TRBJ1-1; 7 bases match TRBD1. Looked up from germline, CDR1 is SGHTA and CDR2 is FQGNSA. Trimming removed 1 base from V and 5 bases from J; junction bases left unmatched: 7. The CDR3 length is 15 residues. This chain's CDR3 is CASSLVFRGTTEAFF. CDR3 bases: TGTGCCAGCAGCTTAGTGTTCAGGGGGACGACTGAAGCTTTCTTT.

The chain couples TRBV18 to TRBJ1-1, with TRBD1 as a possible D gene (5 bases). Germline assignment: CDR1 KGHSH and CDR2 LQKENI. The CDR3 has 15 amino acids. The V gene lost 1 base and the J gene lost 11 bases, with 20 bases spanning the gap. Here the CDR3 reads CASSPLGRARGGAFF. The CDR3 nucleotides read TGTGCCAGCTCACCACTCGGCAGGGCACGCGGTGGGGCTTTCTTT. Full variable domain (remainder filled in from reference TRBV18 and TRBJ1-1): NAGVMQNPRHLVRRRGQEARLRCSPMKGHSHVYWYRQLPEEGLKFMVYLQKENIIDESGMPKERFSAEFPKEGPSILRIQQVVRGDSAAYFCASSPLGRARGGAFFGQGTRLTVV.